Listed below are T cell receptor beta chains from one sample, sequenced in a study of PD-1 blockade in classical Hodgkin lymphoma. Data came from immunoSEQ multiplex PCR; TCRdb stores just in-frame clones and leaves some out. The top ten clones hold about 0.89% of a sample with roughly 13,000 clones, about 80% of them seen once. The specimen was CD4+ T cells from blood, collected before the fourth cycle of nivolumab. All receptors derive from a human donor with classical Hodgkin lymphoma. The CDR3 runs from the conserved cysteine through the conserved F or W. A D gene is named only where the DNA matches it firmly. Only some rows state a clone size, as once, few, many or a class for expanded clones.

j_gene,abundance,d_gene,v_gene,CDR3aa,CDR3nt
TRBJ2-7,.,.,TRBV11-2,CASSRMVSHEQYF,TGTGCCAGCAGCCGGATGGTTTCGCACGAGCAGTACTTC
TRBJ1-5,few,.,TRBV27,CASSLAQGRPQHF,TGTGCCAGCAGTTTAGCGCAGGGACGTCCCCAGCATTTT
TRBJ1-1,few,.,TRBV9,CASSVGTTNTEAFF,TGTGCCAGCAGCGTAGGGACAACGAACACTGAAGCTTTCTTT
TRBJ1-4,once,TRBD1,TRBV7-2,CASSLTTGQAQKLFF,TGTGCCAGCAGCTTAACGACAGGGCAGGCCCAAAAACTGTTTTTT
TRBJ2-1,.,.,TRBV4-1,CASSQASRYYNEQFF,TGCGCCAGCAGCCAAGCCAGCAGGTACTACAATGAGCAGTTCTTC
TRBJ2-7,.,TRBD2,TRBV19,CATRLAGAYEQYF,TGTGCCACCAGACTAGCGGGTGCCTACGAGCAGTACTTC
TRBJ1-1,.,.,TRBV12-5,CASGPGGAGGAFF,TGTGCTAGTGGGCCTGGGGGCGCGGGAGGAGCTTTCTTT
TRBJ1-6,.,.,TRBV7-9,CASSRPLGYSPLHF,TGTGCCAGCAGCCGACCCCTTGGATATTCACCCCTCCACTTT
TRBJ1-2,.,.,TRBV28,CASSFGSNYGYTF,TGTGCCAGCAGTTTCGGCAGTAACTATGGCTACACCTTC
TRBJ2-3,.,.,TRBV5-1,CASLRGGSTDTQYF,TGCGCCAGCCTCAGGGGTGGAAGCACAGATACGCAGTATTTT
TRBJ2-3,.,.,TRBV2,CASEATTTDTQYF,TGTGCCAGCGAGGCGACTACCACAGATACGCAGTATTTT
TRBJ1-1,.,.,TRBV4-1,CASSPSDMSWTEAFF,TGCGCCAGCAGCCCATCCGACATGTCTTGGACTGAAGCTTTCTTT
TRBJ1-4,.,TRBD1,TRBV5-1,CASSLAGTGDEKLFF,TGCGCCAGCAGCTTGGCAGGGACAGGGGACGAAAAACTGTTTTTT
TRBJ1-2,.,TRBD1,TRBV2,CANPDRRFANYGYTF,TGTGCCAACCCGGACAGGAGGTTTGCTAACTATGGCTACACCTTC
TRBJ2-3,.,TRBD2,TRBV15,CATSRDHGTSGSNTDTQYF,TGTGCCACCAGCAGAGATCACGGGACTAGCGGGAGTAACACAGATACGCAGTATTTT
TRBJ2-3,.,.,TRBV7-2,CASSLDTGTDTQYF,TGTGCCAGCAGCTTAGATACGGGCACAGATACGCAGTATTTT
TRBJ2-7,.,TRBD2,TRBV6-5,CASSRLAGQLRWYF,TGTGCCAGCAGTAGACTAGCGGGCCAGCTACGATGGTACTTC
TRBJ1-5,.,.,TRBV5-1,CASSLTVGSNQPQHF,TGCGCCAGCAGCCTGACAGTGGGTAGCAATCAGCCCCAGCATTTT
TRBJ1-2,.,.,TRBV2,CASSERLRGRDYGYTF,TGTGCCAGCAGTGAAAGGTTGAGGGGGAGAGACTATGGCTACACCTTC
TRBJ1-2,.,TRBD1,TRBV28,CASSLERQGEYGYTF,TGTGCCAGCAGTTTAGAGAGACAGGGGGAATATGGCTACACCTTC
TRBJ2-7,.,TRBD2,TRBV19,CASRKGGLAGGYYEQYF,TGTGCCAGTAGAAAGGGGGGACTAGCGGGAGGTTACTACGAGCAGTACTTC
TRBJ2-7,.,TRBD2,TRBV28,CASTTSGMRVYEQYF,TGTGCCAGCACCACTAGCGGGATGAGGGTCTACGAGCAGTACTTC